What follows are 31 T cell receptor beta chains derived from one specimen sequenced in a study of siplizumab effects on memory and regulatory T cells. Generated by immunoSEQ multiplex PCR, the TCRdb table keeps only in-frame clones and is missing some. The sample contains over 35,000 clones, 89% of which appear only once. Sequencing was performed on naive CD4+ T cells sorted from blood. The receptor source for this set is a human donor in good health.

This clone appeared a few times. The V and J genes are TRBV5-1 and TRBJ2-7; D gene ambiguous. The CDR3 has 14 residues. Germline assignment: CDR1 SGHRS and CDR2 YFSETQ. Trimming cost V 0 bases and J 0 bases, with 7 bases left between them. In DNA, the CDR3 is TGCGCCAGCAGCTTGGCTCTCGACTCCTACGAGCAGTACTTC. Translation: CASSLALDSYEQYF.

This clone occurred once. This chain uses TRBV19 with TRBJ2-7, with 7 bases identical to TRBD1. CDR1 LNHDA and CDR2 SQIVND come from the germline V gene (reference sequence). V was clipped by 2 bases and J by 6 bases; unmatched bases: 10. The CDR3 is 15 residues long. CDR3 nucleotide sequence: TGTGCCAGTAGTATAAGTAGGAGGACAGGCGGCGAGCAGTACTTC. Amino acids: CASSISRRTGGEQYF.

The chain recombines TRBV10-3 with TRBJ1-5; D gene unclear. Germline values: CDR1 ENHRY, CDR2 SYGVKD. The V and J ends lost 10 bases and 7 bases respectively, with 17 bases between them. The CDR3 has 13 amino acids. CDR3 sequence (DNA): TGTGCCACCAACAATCCCGGTGGCCAGCCCCAGCATTTT. It yields the protein CATNNPGGQPQHF.

The chain couples TRBV11-3 to TRBJ2-3; 9 bases fit TRBD1. V was clipped by 3 bases and J by 2 bases; unmatched bases: 3. The length of the CDR3 is 15 residues. CDR1 SGHNT and CDR2 YENEEA come from the germline V gene. The CDR3, as DNA: TGTGCCAGCAGCTTGGGGGACAGGGCCACAGATACGCAGTATTTT. This encodes CASSLGDRATDTQYF.

This chain uses TRBV10-3 with TRBJ1-1; D is unclear. In germline, CDR1 is ENHRY, CDR2 SYGVKD. With 5 bases removed from V and 4 bases from J, the gap between germline ends came to 17 bases. The CDR3 is 15 amino acids. CDR3 sequence reads: CAISSLDGPSTEAFF. The CDR3 DNA reads as TGTGCCATCAGTTCTTTGGACGGCCCGAGCACTGAAGCTTTCTTT.

This clone was observed once. The V and J genes are TRBV5-4 and TRBJ2-4; TRBD2 aligns across 11 bases. Germline V gene sequence: CDR1 SGHNT, CDR2 YYREEE (reference sequence). V was pared by 4 bases and J by 16 bases, with 13 bases of the junction left unmatched. The CDR3 is 14 residues long. CDR3 in DNA: TGTGCCAGCAGCAGGGGACTAGCGGTCTCGCCGGTTTACTTC. Its protein is CASSRGLAVSPVYF.

The rearrangement links TRBV6-5 to TRBJ1-1; D ambiguous. V was trimmed by 4 bases and J by 8 bases, leaving 11 bases between them. The germline V gene encodes CDR1 MNHEY and CDR2 SVGAGI. The length of the CDR3 is 12 residues. The CDR3 loop reads CASSSTSQEAFF. Here the CDR3 DNA reads TGTGCCAGCAGTTCCACATCCCAGGAAGCTTTCTTT.

The rearrangement links TRBV9 to TRBJ2-5, with TRBD1 matching 9 bases. With V trimmed by 2 bases and J by 4 bases, 12 bases remained unmatched. Germline values: CDR1 SGDLS, CDR2 YYNGEE. There are 17 residues in the CDR3. The CDR3 loop reads CASSVMGQGGLGETQYF. CDR3 coding DNA: TGTGCCAGCAGCGTCATGGGACAGGGAGGGTTAGGAGAGACCCAGTACTTC.

The chain employs TRBV9 and TRBJ2-7; 13 nucleotides agree with TRBD2. CDR1 is SGDLS, CDR2 YYNGEE, per germline. The CDR3 covers 21 residues. V was clipped by 3 bases and J by 0 bases; unmatched bases: 18. The chain's CDR3 is CASSAGEGTPGLAGYSYEQYF. The CDR3 region has the DNA TGTGCCAGCAGCGCAGGGGAGGGGACTCCGGGACTAGCGGGGTACTCCTACGAGCAGTACTTC.

The V and J genes are TRBV7-9 and TRBJ2-3; no clear D gene. Trimming removed 0 bases from V and 0 bases from J, with 16 bases in between. Germline CDR1 reads SEHNR; CDR2 reads FQNEAQ (reference sequence). The CDR3 has 18 residues. CDR3 protein: CASSLARIMELSTDTQYF. In DNA, the CDR3 is TGTGCCAGCAGCTTAGCGCGGATAATGGAGCTCAGCACAGATACGCAGTATTTT.

The chain recombines TRBV6-5 with TRBJ1-1; D may be TRBD1 (5 bases). In germline, CDR1 is MNHEY, CDR2 SVGAGI. Trimming removed 6 bases from V and 6 bases from J, with 20 bases in between. CDR3 size: 15 residues. CDR3 loop: CASRHRSRGWAEAFF. CDR3 sequence (DNA): TGTGCCAGCAGGCACCGATCGCGGGGCTGGGCTGAAGCTTTCTTT.

The genes are TRBV2 and TRBJ2-1, with TRBD1 as a possible D gene (6 bases). V was cut by 9 bases and J by 8 bases, with 11 bases left in between. This CDR3 region has 11 residues. Per germline, CDR1 SNHLY and CDR2 FYNNEI. The CDR3 protein is CASSRGDEQFF. As DNA, the CDR3 is TGTGCCAGTTCCAGGGGCGATGAGCAGTTCTTC.

This chain connects TRBV7-2 to TRBJ2-2; D is tentatively TRBD1 or TRBD2 (5 bases each). CDR1 is SGHTA, CDR2 FQGNSA, per germline. V lost 5 bases to trimming and J lost 2 bases, with 9 bases between them. This CDR3 is built from 14 residues. CDR3 bases: TGTGCCAGCAGCCAAGGGACCAACACCGGGGAGCTGTTTTTT. Translating it yields CASSQGTNTGELFF.

The chain is built from TRBV11-2 and TRBJ2-1, with 7 bases lining up with TRBD2. The V and J ends lost 5 bases and 3 bases, in that order; junction bases with no gene match: 10. The CDR3 consists of 16 residues. Germline values: CDR1 SGHAT, CDR2 FQNNGV. The DNA of the CDR3 is TGTGCCAGCAGCCGCTGGCGGGGGACCCTCTACAATGAGCAGTTCTTC. This gives the protein CASSRWRGTLYNEQFF.

The V call is TRBV9, the J call TRBJ2-1, with a possible D match to TRBD2 (5 bases). V shed 3 bases and J shed 6 bases, with 22 bases lying between them. The CDR3 has 17 residues. Germline V gene sequence: CDR1 SGDLS, CDR2 YYNGEE. CDR3 in amino acids: CASSEPYRGDQLNEQFF. CDR3 nucleotides: TGTGCCAGCAGCGAACCCTACCGGGGAGACCAGCTCAATGAGCAGTTCTTC.

V gene TRBV15 combines with J gene TRBJ1-5, with 9 nucleotides matching TRBD1. The CDR3 has 15 amino acids. Germline-derived CDR1 and CDR2 are LNHNV and YYDKDF (reference sequence). The V gene end was trimmed by 3 bases and the J gene end by 2 bases; junction bases not matched to a gene: 2. CDR3: CATSSGDRGNQPQHF. CDR3 coding DNA: TGTGCCACCAGCAGTGGGGACAGGGGCAATCAGCCCCAGCATTTT.

This chain uses TRBV19 with TRBJ2-7; TRBD1 matches 7 bases. This CDR3 is 15 amino acids long. Unmatched junction bases numbered 9, after V lost 5 bases and J lost 2 bases. Germline V gives CDR1 LNHDA, CDR2 SQIVND (reference sequence). CDR3 sequence reads: CASSPNLRGPYEQYF. As DNA, the CDR3 is TGTGCCAGTAGTCCCAACCTTAGGGGGCCCTACGAGCAGTACTTC.

The chain uses TRBV6-5 and TRBJ2-3, with 10 bases fitting TRBD2. Germline assignment: CDR1 MNHEY and CDR2 SVGAGI. The CDR3 has 14 residues. V shed 5 bases, J shed 3 bases, and the junction held 2 bases outside the gene matches. The CDR3 reads CASSSGRGTDTQYF. In DNA, the CDR3 is TGTGCCAGCAGTAGCGGGAGGGGGACAGATACGCAGTATTTT.

The rearrangement links TRBV13 to TRBJ1-2; TRBD1 might be the D (5 bases). The CDR3 runs to 12 residues. V was shortened by 8 bases and J by 7 bases, with 14 bases between the two germline ends. CDR1 is PRHDT, CDR2 FYEKMQ, per germline (reference sequence). Here the CDR3 reads CASSRRDLGYTF. Here the CDR3 DNA reads TGTGCCAGCTCAAGACGGGACCTTGGCTACACCTTC.

CDR3 region: CASINAWADEGGGYTF. The CDR3 region has the DNA TGTGCCAGCATCAACGCCTGGGCAGACGAGGGCGGCGGCTACACCTTC. This chain connects TRBV7-9 to TRBJ1-2, with D unresolved. The CDR3 contains 16 residues. Germline CDR1 reads SEHNR; CDR2 reads FQNEAQ (reference sequence). Between the trimmed V and J ends, which lost 7 bases and 8 bases, there was a span of 26 bases.

The V and J genes are TRBV6-5 and TRBJ2-7; TRBD2 might be the D (5 bases). Germline lookup yields CDR1 MNHEY and CDR2 SVGAGI. Trimming took off 5 bases at V and 2 bases at J, with 13 bases between the two ends. The CDR3 is made up of 14 amino acids. The CDR3, as DNA: TGTGCCAGCAGTCGCGGGCAGACCACCTACGAGCAGTACTTC. Its translation: CASSRGQTTYEQYF.

The chain employs TRBV7-8 and TRBJ1-3; no clear D. The CDR3 sequence is 14 residues long. CDR1 and CDR2 (germline): SGHVS, FQNEAQ. V was cut by 3 bases and J by 0 bases, with 6 bases left in between. CDR3 sequence (DNA): TGTGCCAGCAGCTTGACGGACTCTGGAAACACCATATATTTT. It specifies CASSLTDSGNTIYF. Drawing the rest from reference TRBV7-8 and TRBJ1-3, the complete variable domain is GAGVSQSPRYKVAKRGQDVALRCDPISGHVSLFWYQQALGQGPEFLTYFQNEAQLDKSGLPSDRFFAERPEGSVSTLKIQRTQQEDSAVYLCASSLTDSGNTIYFGEGSWLTVV.

The chain employs TRBV5-1 and TRBJ2-7; 12 bases line up with TRBD1. In germline, CDR1 is SGHRS, CDR2 YFSETQ. V lost 7 bases to trimming and J lost 6 bases; unmatched junction nucleotides: 8. The CDR3 sequence is 14 residues long. DNA of the CDR3: TGCGCCAGCGACCGCGGGACAGGGGGCCCCGAGCAGTACTTC. The encoded protein is CASDRGTGGPEQYF.

V is TRBV4-1 and J is TRBJ2-3; 9 bases fit TRBD2. This CDR3 comprises 15 residues. Germline V CDR1 and CDR2: MGHRA, YSYEKL. With 4 bases clipped from V and 1 base from J, the junction kept 3 bases outside the gene matches. The CDR3 spells CASSPRTSGTDTQYF. The CDR3 bases are TGCGCCAGCAGCCCTCGGACTAGCGGCACAGATACGCAGTATTTT.

The rearrangement uses TRBV13 and TRBJ2-3, with 9 bases fitting TRBD1. This CDR3 has 14 amino acids. Germline values: CDR1 PRHDT, CDR2 FYEKMQ (reference sequence). After removal of 8 bases from V and 2 bases from J, the junction contained 5 bases not matched to a gene. CDR3 protein: CASEGTGFTDTQYF. The CDR3 region has the DNA TGTGCCAGCGAGGGGACAGGGTTCACAGATACGCAGTATTTT.

V and J are TRBV25-1 and TRBJ2-6; 9 nucleotides match TRBD1. The J segment lost 2 bases and the V segment lost 10 bases, leaving 12 bases of the junction unmatched. Germline lookup yields CDR1 MGHDK and CDR2 SYGVNS. CDR3 length equals 17 residues. The CDR3 loop is CATDPGQGNTGANVLTF. CDR3 nucleotide sequence: TGTGCCACCGACCCGGGACAGGGAAACACTGGGGCCAACGTCCTGACTTTC. Complete variable domain (other parts from reference TRBV25-1 and TRBJ2-6): EADIYQTPRYLVIGTGKKITLECSQTMGHDKMYWYQQDPGMELHLIHYSYGVNSTEKGDLSSESTVSRIRTEHFPLTLESARPSHTSQYLCATDPGQGNTGANVLTFGAGSRLTVL.

This chain connects TRBV16 to TRBJ2-7; no reliable D call. The germline V and J ends were trimmed by 0 bases and 2 bases, with 8 bases remaining between them. Per germline, CDR1 KGHSY and CDR2 FQNENV. CDR3 length equals 14 residues. The CDR3 reads CASSQSWQPYEQYF. Here the CDR3 DNA reads TGTGCCAGCAGCCAATCGTGGCAGCCCTACGAGCAGTACTTC.

The chain carries TRBV6-1 and TRBJ1-1; D remains ambiguous. V was pared by 6 bases and J by 4 bases, with 3 bases between. The CDR3 has 10 residues. Germline CDR1 is MNHNS and CDR2 is SASEGT. Here the CDR3 DNA reads TGTGCCAGCAGAGGCACTGAAGCTTTCTTT. Translated: CASRGTEAFF.

This chain uses TRBV6-5 with TRBJ1-2; TRBD1 matches 11 bases. From germline, CDR1 is MNHEY and CDR2 SVGAGI. The V and J ends lost 6 bases and 3 bases, in that order; junction bases with no gene match: 3. The CDR3 length is 14 residues. The CDR3 DNA is TGTGCCAGCAGGGGACAGGGGGGAGACTATGGCTACACCTTC. This sequence encodes CASRGQGGDYGYTF.

The chain carries TRBV5-8 and TRBJ2-5; 7 bases align to TRBD2. V lost 3 bases to trimming and J lost 0 bases; unmatched junction nucleotides: 11. The CDR3 sequence is 17 residues long. CDR1 and CDR2 from the germline V gene are SGHTS and YDEGEE. The CDR3 is CASSSPLAGVYQETQYF. DNA for the CDR3: TGTGCCAGCAGCTCCCCACTGGCGGGGGTATACCAAGAGACCCAGTACTTC.

The chain joins TRBV7-7 to TRBJ2-5; D unresolved. V lost 4 bases and J 1 base, leaving 13 bases between the germline ends. Germline-derived CDR1 and CDR2 are SSHAT and FNYEAQ (reference sequence). This CDR3 has 15 amino acids. The CDR3 region has the DNA TGTGCCAGCAGCTCCACCGGGCTGCCCCAAGAGACCCAGTACTTC. Protein product: CASSSTGLPQETQYF.